The 10 T cell receptor beta chains below all came from one sample that was sequenced in a study of T cells in women clearing cervical HPV infection. Only in-frame clones appear in the TCRdb table, and some are missing; sequencing was by immunoSEQ multiplex PCR. Its table records fewer than 35,000 clones. Material for sequencing was blood buffy coat. The source of these receptors is a woman aged 18 to 75 with a cervical HPV16 infection that either progressed to CIN3+ or cleared (not recorded which).

With respect to this clone: Sequencing ends 3 residues short of the CDR3 end; the germline J gene provides the rest. V usage is TRBV7-2 and J usage is TRBJ1-4; no firm D call. The V gene's germline CDR1 is SGHTA and CDR2 FQGNSA. The V gene lost 8 bases and the J gene lost 5 bases, with 12 bases spanning the gap. The CDR3 extends over 13 amino acids. The CDR3: CASAGSVNEKLFF. CDR3 DNA (partial): TGTGCCAGCGCCGGGTCGGTAAATGAAAAA.

A word on this clone: The observed sequence ends 3 residues before the CDR3 terminus, with the missing tail filled in from the germline J gene. The chain couples TRBV20-1 to TRBJ1-2; tentative D call: TRBD1 (5 bases). This CDR3 contains 13 residues. V lost 4 bases to trimming and J lost 2 bases, with 11 bases between them. The germline V gene has CDR1 DFQATT and CDR2 SNEGSKA (reference sequence). The sequenced CDR3 bases are TGCAGTGCTATTGGTGGGGGGAACTATGGC. It codes for CSAIGGGNYG. Given in full, the CDR3 is CSAIGGGNYGYTF.

CDR3 DNA, as far as it was read: TGCAGTGCTAGTAGAGCGGGGGAAACTTTCTACAATGAG. Its translation: CSASRAGETFYNE. From start to end, the CDR3 is CSASRAGETFYNEQFF. The chain carries TRBV20-1 and TRBJ2-1; 8 bases are shared with TRBD2. Read sequence stops 3 residues before the CDR3 end, and the germline J gene provides the missing end. J lost 3 bases, V lost 3 bases, and 10 bases had no gene match. Looked up from germline, CDR1 is DFQATT and CDR2 is SNEGSKA (reference sequence). The CDR3 loop spans 16 amino acids.

Concerning this clone: The missing CDR3 end, 3 residues past where the read stops, is filled in from the germline J gene. The chain carries TRBV11-2 and TRBJ2-3; the match to TRBD2 covers 9 bases. In germline, CDR1 is SGHAT, CDR2 FQNNGV. Germline trimming cut 5 bases from V and 2 bases from J; bases unmatched to any gene: 5. This CDR3 is built from 15 residues. The CDR3 loop is CASSLLAGNTDTQYF. CDR3 DNA (partial): TGTGCCAGCAGCCTTCTAGCGGGGAACACAGATACG.

For this clone: The DNA ends 3 residues before the CDR3 does, and the rest of the CDR3 is filled in from the germline J gene. V and J are TRBV7-6 and TRBJ1-6; 11 bases agree with TRBD1. After removal of 5 bases from V and 7 bases from J, the junction contained 13 bases not matched to a gene. Per the germline V gene, CDR1 is SGHVS and CDR2 is FNYEAQ. The CDR3 runs to 18 residues. The CDR3 sequence is CASSPGQGAEKTNSPLHF. The sequenced CDR3 bases are TGTGCCAGCAGCCCCGGACAGGGGGCAGAAAAAACCAATTCACCC.

Details on this clone: The read gets to within 3 residues of the CDR3 end, and the germline J gene fills in the rest. The chain uses TRBV2 and TRBJ1-1, with TRBD1 as a possible D gene (5 bases). The CDR3 totals 14 residues. Looked up from germline, CDR1 is SNHLY and CDR2 is FYNNEI. The CDR3 bases that were read are TGTGCCAGCAGCCCGGGTGACAGTGGATTCGGG. Translating it yields CASSPGDSGFG. The full CDR3 is CASSPGDSGFGAFF.

This clone is medium-sized by frequency. The CDR3 is cut off 3 residues early in the read; its end comes from the germline J gene. V gene TRBV19 combines with J gene TRBJ2-3; D perhaps matches TRBD2 (6 bases). Trimming shortened V by 6 bases and J by 6 bases, and 10 bases separated the two germline ends. The CDR3 has 12 residues. CDR1 LNHDA and CDR2 SQIVND come from the germline V gene (reference sequence). CDR3 bases read: TGTGCCAGTAGATTAAGCGGGGATACG. Residues: CASRLSGDT. The full CDR3 sequence reads CASRLSGDTQYF.

Comment on this clone: A junction boundary mismatches the germline segment, possibly from a read error. The read comes to an end 3 residues before the CDR3 does, leaving the germline J gene to fill in the end. This sample includes further DNA sequences coding for the same CDR3. The chain links TRBV19 to TRBJ1-3; TRBD1 aligns across 7 bases. CDR1 and CDR2 (germline): LNHDA, SQIVND (reference sequence). The length of the CDR3 is 15 residues. The CDR3 region is CATDGGGYVGNTIYF. The sequenced part of the CDR3 DNA is TGTGCCACCGACGGAGGGGGCTACGTCGGTAACACT.

About this clone itself: The missing CDR3 end, 3 residues past where the read stops, is filled in from the germline J gene. The rearrangement links TRBV7-8 to TRBJ2-7; 7 bases are a match to TRBD2. Germline-derived CDR1 and CDR2 are SGHVS and FQNEAQ. The CDR3 has 15 residues. After removal of 0 bases from V and 0 bases from J, the junction contained 2 bases not matched to a gene. The part of the CDR3 DNA that was read is TGTGCCAGCAGCTTAGCCGGGACTACCTCCTACGAG. This gives the protein CASSLAGTTSYE. The CDR3 in full is CASSLAGTTSYEQYF.

Worth noting for this clone: The CDR3 end lies 3 residues beyond the end of the read and is filled in from the germline J gene. The chain joins TRBV7-8 to TRBJ1-5; a possible D gene is TRBD1 (5 bases). From germline, CDR1 is SGHVS and CDR2 FQNEAQ. The CDR3 loop spans 14 amino acids. V was clipped by 0 bases and J by 2 bases, with 5 bases between them. CDR3 in amino acids: CASSLAGRNQPQHF. CDR3 bases read: TGTGCCAGCAGCTTAGCGGGGCGCAATCAGCCC.